This paragraph reports one T cell receptor (beta chain). Its antigen remains unknown. The data were taken from a study of graft-versus-host responses after intestinal transplantation. Background on the study: Each transplant was multivisceral, liver-intestinal, or isolated intestinal. All recipients got anti-thymocyte globulin induction, then tacrolimus and steroids for 3 to 4 years.

Study-wide results and limits: Researchers found GvH clones in recipient marrow, and some showed up first in ileum or blood. The presence of high graft-versus-host to host-versus-graft clonal ratios in allografts characterized patients with graft-donor T cell macrochimerism.

Trimming removed 3 bases from V and 4 bases from J; junction bases left unmatched: 9. This CDR3 region has 15 residues. The germline V gene encodes CDR1 SGHRS and CDR2 YFSETQ. Processed graft tissue released its intraepithelial and lamina propria lymphocytes. TCRdb's copy holds only in-frame clones and misses some; the assay was immunoSEQ multiplex PCR. The sample includes some 66,000 clones, roughly 89% of them seen just once. J is TRBJ1-2 and V is TRBV5-1, with 7 nucleotides matching TRBD1. The sequence was obtained from a human patient who received an intestinal transplant, so some T cells may come from the graft donor. Sequencing was performed on ileum tissue, taken 357 days after transplant. The CDR3 spells CASSYRQGRGYGYTF. DNA of the CDR3: TGCGCCAGCAGCTATCGACAGGGTCGCGGCTATGGCTACACCTTC.